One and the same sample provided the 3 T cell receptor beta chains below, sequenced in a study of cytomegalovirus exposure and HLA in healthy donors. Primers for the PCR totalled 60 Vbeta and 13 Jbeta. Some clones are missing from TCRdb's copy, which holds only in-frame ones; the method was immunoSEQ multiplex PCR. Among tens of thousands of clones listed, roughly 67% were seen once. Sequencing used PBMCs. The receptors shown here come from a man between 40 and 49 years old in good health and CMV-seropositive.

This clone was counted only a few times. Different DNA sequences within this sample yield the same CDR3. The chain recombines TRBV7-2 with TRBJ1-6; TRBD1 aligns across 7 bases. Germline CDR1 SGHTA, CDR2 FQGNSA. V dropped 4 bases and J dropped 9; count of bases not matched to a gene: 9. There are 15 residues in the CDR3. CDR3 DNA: TGTGCCAGCAGCTCGCGACAGGGCATCAGTTCACCCCTCCACTTT. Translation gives CASSSRQGISSPLHF.

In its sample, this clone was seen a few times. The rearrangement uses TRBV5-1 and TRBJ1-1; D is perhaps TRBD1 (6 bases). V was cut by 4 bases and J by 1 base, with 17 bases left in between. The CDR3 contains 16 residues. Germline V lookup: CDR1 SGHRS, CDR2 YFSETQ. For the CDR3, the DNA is TGCGCCAGCAGCGTCAACCCAGGGGATAAGAACACTGAAGCTTTCTTT. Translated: CASSVNPGDKNTEAFF.

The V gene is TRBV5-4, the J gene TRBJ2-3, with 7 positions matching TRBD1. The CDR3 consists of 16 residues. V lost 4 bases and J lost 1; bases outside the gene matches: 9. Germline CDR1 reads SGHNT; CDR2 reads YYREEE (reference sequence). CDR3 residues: CASSAAGTDRTDTQYF. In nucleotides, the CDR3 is TGTGCCAGCAGCGCAGCCGGGACAGATCGCACAGATACGCAGTATTTT.